Following are 26 T cell receptor beta chains from one sample sequenced in a study of spatial heterogeneity in lung cancer. The antigens for these receptors are not known. Via MiXCR, TCRdb re-called the 5' RACE reads, giving one row per CDR3 protein. Here the sample spans roughly 15,000 distinct CDR3 sequences, about 4.5% being singletons. As to time point: sample taken at primary tumor resection. Whole-study findings and limits: Expanded intratumoral alpha and beta TCR counts tracked tumor mutation counts.

Material: lung tumor tissue, obtained at surgery. The receptors here all came from a female donor with early-stage non-small cell lung cancer.

In its sample, this clonotype was seen many times. The library was designed around alpha chains, so this beta chain is a stray read whose abundance carries little weight. This sequence joins TRBV5-1 and TRBJ2-3; a weak D match, TRBD2 (5 bases). Trimming took off 0 bases at V and 1 base at J, with 18 bases between the two ends. Germline CDR1 is SGHRS and CDR2 is YFSETQ. The CDR3 has 18 residues. The CDR3 loop reads CASSLAWPIGSGTDTQYF. The CDR3 DNA sequence: TGCGCCAGCAGCTTGGCTTGGCCGATTGGTAGCGGCACAGATACGCAGTATTTT.

Note on this clonotype: This beta chain is a stray sequence in a library constructed for alpha chains; its clone size is not meaningful. The chain recombines TRBV12-3 or TRBV12-4 with TRBJ2-1; 8 bases are a match to TRBD1. The ends lost 5 bases at V and 6 bases at J; junction bases unmatched: 6. The CDR3 has 14 amino acids. In DNA, the CDR3 is TGTGCCAGCAGTCCGGACAGGGATCTCAATGAGCAGTTCTTC. Amino acids: CASSPDRDLNEQFF.

This clonotype was seen ten or more times. This beta chain appears as a stray read in a library generated for alpha chains; its size is not informative. The CDR3 loop reads CATSPRGRGIFDEQFF. CDR3 sequence (DNA): TGTGCCACCAGTCCCCGGGGGCGGGGTATTTTTGATGAGCAGTTCTTC. The chain employs TRBV24-1 and TRBJ2-1; D tentatively fits TRBD1 or TRBD2 (6 bases each). The CDR3 covers 16 residues. CDR1 is KGHDR and CDR2 is SFDVKD in the germline V gene. Trimming shortened V by 6 bases and J by 8 bases, and 22 bases separated the two germline ends.

This clonotype was found many times. With the library built for alpha chains, this beta chain is off target and its frequency is not meaningful. This rearrangement joins TRBV12-5 to TRBJ2-7; D gene unclear. Germline lookup yields CDR1 LGHNT and CDR2 FRNRAP. Between the trimmed V and J ends, which lost 7 bases and 4 bases, there was a span of 11 bases. This CDR3 has 12 amino acids. The CDR3 sequence is CASVGVGYEQYF. The DNA of the CDR3 is TGTGCTAGTGTTGGGGTAGGATACGAGCAGTACTTC.

This clonotype was seen ten or more times. The library was prepared for alpha chains; this beta chain is a stray read, so its frequency means little. V and J are TRBV3-1 and TRBJ1-4; maybe TRBD1 (5 bases). The CDR3 runs 14 residues. V was clipped by 4 bases and J by 8 bases, with 14 bases between them. Germline CDR1 is LGHDT and CDR2 is YNNKEL (reference sequence). CDR3 nucleotide sequence: TGTGCCAGCAGCCTTTCGAGGGACGCCGAAAAACTGTTTTTT. This translates into CASSLSRDAEKLFF.

The sample holds a few counts of this clonotype. Being off target in a library aimed at alpha chains, this beta chain has a size of little meaning. The rearrangement uses TRBV7-3 and TRBJ2-2, with 8 bases that match TRBD1. The CDR3 loop spans 17 amino acids. V was pared by 2 bases and J by 2 bases, with 7 bases of the junction left unmatched. The V gene's germline CDR1 is SGHTA and CDR2 FQGTGA. CDR3 loop: CASSLDSQGANTGELFF. DNA of the CDR3: TGTGCCAGCAGCTTAGATAGCCAGGGGGCTAACACCGGGGAGCTGTTTTTT.

This clonotype was recorded at least ten times. Little can be read into the size of this beta chain, an off-target read in a library designed for alpha chains. The DNA for the CDR3 is TGTGCCAGCAGCCGAAATTTGTATGGCTACACCTTC. Translation gives CASSRNLYGYTF. The chain is built from TRBV12-3 or TRBV12-4 and TRBJ1-2; D gene ambiguous. The ends were cut back, 6 bases at V and 5 bases at J, with 10 bases in the middle. CDR3 length: 12 amino acids.

The sample holds many counts of this clonotype. As an off-target read in a library built for alpha chains, this beta chain has a frequency of little significance. The chain recombines TRBV20-1 with TRBJ2-5; TRBD2 might be the D (5 bases). Germline CDR1 and CDR2: DFQATT and SNEGSKA (reference sequence). Trimming took off 6 bases at V and 3 bases at J, with 23 bases between the two ends. The CDR3 length is 16 residues. In nucleotides, the CDR3 is TGCAGTGCCGTAAGCGTCCGGGAAGCTCAGGAAGAGACCCAGTACTTC. Translation: CSAVSVREAQEETQYF.

This clonotype was recorded at least ten times. This beta chain is off target for a library built for alpha chains, so its abundance means little. The CDR3 DNA sequence: TGCAGTGCTAGCCCAGGGACAGGGAATTCACCCCTCCACTTT. It encodes CSASPGTGNSPLHF. The rearrangement joins TRBV20-1 to TRBJ1-6; 9 bases line up with TRBD1. CDR1 DFQATT and CDR2 SNEGSKA come from the germline V gene (reference sequence). V trimming: 3 bases; J trimming: 7 bases; junction bases outside the gene matches: 4. The CDR3 spans 14 residues.

Ten or more counts support this clonotype. The library was designed around alpha chains, so this beta chain is a stray read whose abundance carries little weight. The chain joins TRBV12-3 or TRBV12-4 to TRBJ1-1, with 9 bases that match TRBD1. This CDR3 spans 13 amino acids. V shed 5 bases, J shed 11 bases, and the junction held 9 bases outside the gene matches. As DNA, the CDR3 is TGTGCCAGCAGTACCGGGGGGGACAGGGATGCTTTCTTT. Its translation: CASSTGGDRDAFF.

With respect to this clonotype: Because the library targeted alpha chains, this beta chain is an off-target read whose size means little. The chain recombines TRBV18 with TRBJ1-1; maybe TRBD1 (6 bases). From germline, CDR1 is KGHSH and CDR2 LQKENI. The CDR3 length is 14 residues. V was pared by 3 bases and J by 5 bases, with 13 bases between. The CDR3 DNA reads as TGTGCCAGCTCACCCCTGGGAGGGACAACTGAAGCTTTCTTT. Translation gives CASSPLGGTTEAFF.

This clonotype was seen at least ten times. This beta chain is a stray read from a library made for alpha chains; its abundance is not meaningful. This chain connects TRBV11-1 to TRBJ1-1; perhaps TRBD1 as D (5 bases). The ends were cut back, 11 bases at V and 3 bases at J, with 16 bases in the middle. The CDR3 runs 13 residues. The germline V gene has CDR1 SGHAT and CDR2 FQDESV (reference sequence). CDR3 amino acids: CAARRDAYTEAFF. The DNA of the CDR3 is TGTGCCGCGCGCAGGGATGCCTACACTGAAGCTTTCTTT.

At least ten counts were recorded for this clonotype. This beta chain is off target for a library built for alpha chains, so its abundance means little. This chain links TRBV20-1 with TRBJ1-1, with 8 bases that match TRBD1. CDR3 size: 19 residues. The germline CDR1 and CDR2 sequences are DFQATT and SNEGSKA (reference sequence). The ends lost 1 base at V and 0 bases at J; junction bases unmatched: 16. DNA for the CDR3: TGCAGTGCTAGAGCACGACGGACAGGGAGACTGACTATGAACACTGAAGCTTTCTTT. It is translated as CSARARRTGRLTMNTEAFF.

This clonotype has ten or more counts. The library was built for alpha chains, so this beta chain is an off-target read and its size means little. V and J are TRBV12-3 or TRBV12-4 and TRBJ2-3; 7 bases match TRBD1. CDR3 length: 18 amino acids. The junction had 14 bases not matched to a gene; V was cut back by 1 base and J by 4 bases. The CDR3 here is CASSLGRDRVNGADTQYF. The CDR3 DNA reads TGTGCCAGCAGTTTAGGACGTGACAGGGTCAATGGGGCAGATACGCAGTATTTT.

Remarks on this clonotype: In a library made to pick up alpha chains, this beta chain is a stray read with a size that means little. The chain carries TRBV6-6 and TRBJ2-1; perhaps TRBD1 as D (7 bases). CDR1 and CDR2 from the germline V gene are MNHNY and SVGAGI (reference sequence). This CDR3 comprises 14 residues. Trimming left V 10 bases short and J 3 bases short, with 16 bases between. The DNA for the CDR3 is TGTGCCACCCAGGGGGGTTTCGGCTACAATGAGCAGTTCTTC. Amino acid sequence: CATQGGFGYNEQFF.

The sample holds many counts of this clonotype. This beta chain was picked up by a library intended for alpha chains and is off target, so its count carries little meaning. Written as DNA, the CDR3 is TGTGCCAGCAGCTTACGAGGCGGGGGGGCCGGAACAGATACGCAGTATTTT. Its protein is CASSLRGGGAGTDTQYF. V is TRBV11-2 and J is TRBJ2-3, with 9 bases aligning to TRBD2. Unmatched junction bases numbered 9, after V lost 2 bases and J lost 3 bases. This CDR3 spans 17 amino acids. Germline V lookup: CDR1 SGHAT, CDR2 FQNNGV.

This clonotype was observed at least ten times. As an off-target read in a library built for alpha chains, this beta chain has a frequency of little significance. The chain employs TRBV3-1 and TRBJ1-3; no firm D call. Trimming cost V 1 base and J 2 bases, with 18 bases left between them. The germline V gene encodes CDR1 LGHDT and CDR2 YNNKEL (reference sequence). This CDR3 spans 18 amino acids. Written as DNA, the CDR3 is TGTGCCAGCAGCCAAGCCTTCTCGGACCTGAATCCTGGAAACACCATATATTTT. Protein: CASSQAFSDLNPGNTIYF.

This clonotype was found a few times. As an off-target read in a library built for alpha chains, this beta chain has a frequency of little significance. The rearrangement links TRBV20-1 to TRBJ1-4; the D gene is possibly TRBD1 (6 bases). Germline values: CDR1 DFQATT, CDR2 SNEGSKA (reference sequence). Trimming shortened V by 5 bases and J by 1 base, and 11 bases separated the two germline ends. CDR3 length equals 14 residues. DNA for the CDR3: TGCAGTGCTTACAGGGTTGGAACTAATGAAAAACTGTTTTTT. It is translated as CSAYRVGTNEKLFF.

This clonotype was seen many times. Since it is a stray read in a library aimed at alpha chains, this beta chain has a size that is not meaningful. The chain joins TRBV20-1 to TRBJ2-3, with TRBD2 identical over 10 bases. From germline, CDR1 is DFQATT and CDR2 SNEGSKA (reference sequence). Losses at the gene ends were 0 bases for V and 2 bases for J; bases not matched to a gene: 2. The CDR3 is 15 amino acids. The CDR3 reads CSAREAGGTTDTQYF. The CDR3 DNA is TGCAGTGCTAGAGAAGCGGGGGGGACCACAGATACGCAGTATTTT.

This clonotype was found many times. This beta chain lies outside the target of a library built for alpha chains; its clone size means little. The chain carries TRBV10-3 and TRBJ1-1; D might be TRBD1 (6 bases). CDR3 length: 13 amino acids. V lost 11 bases to trimming and J lost 0 bases, with 13 bases between them. Per the germline V gene, CDR1 is ENHRY and CDR2 is SYGVKD. The CDR3 nucleotides read TGTGCCTCGTTGGACAGCTTGAACACTGAAGCTTTCTTT. Encoded protein: CASLDSLNTEAFF.

This clonotype was detected ten times or more. This beta chain appears as a stray read in a library generated for alpha chains; its size is not informative. The J gene is TRBJ2-3, the V gene TRBV5-1, with D unclear. The germline gives CDR1 SGHRS, CDR2 YFSETQ. Trimming stripped 3 bases from V and 0 bases from J, with 14 bases between. This CDR3 has 16 residues. The CDR3 protein is CASSSTGDPSTDTQYF. The CDR3 bases are TGCGCCAGCAGCTCCACGGGCGACCCCAGCACAGATACGCAGTATTTT.

There are many counts of this clonotype. This beta chain is off target for a library built for alpha chains, so its abundance means little. The chain links TRBV7-9 to TRBJ2-5; D is undetermined. V lost 3 bases and J 1 base, leaving 9 bases between the germline ends. Germline CDR1 SEHNR, CDR2 FQNEAQ (reference sequence). This CDR3 is 14 amino acids long. CDR3 protein: CASSFYSFQETQYF. Here the CDR3 DNA reads TGTGCCAGCAGCTTCTACAGTTTCCAAGAGACCCAGTACTTC.

This clonotype was observed a handful of times. This beta chain is an off-target read within a library intended for alpha chains, so its frequency means little. The V gene is TRBV5-1, the J gene TRBJ1-6; 9 positions agree with TRBD1. The CDR3 spans 15 residues. V gave up 3 bases and J gave up 13 bases; unmatched junction bases: 11. In germline, CDR1 is SGHRS, CDR2 YFSETQ. CDR3 protein: CASSSSGTGTSPLHF. For the CDR3, the DNA is TGCGCCAGCAGCTCATCCGGGACAGGGACTTCTCCCCTCCACTTT.

Worth noting for this clonotype: A read error is possible here, since a much larger clone lies one base away. The library was designed around alpha chains, so this beta chain is a stray read whose abundance carries little weight. The rearrangement joins TRBV9 to TRBJ1-4; 8 nucleotides agree with TRBD1. This CDR3 is built from 14 residues. Germline CDR1 reads SGDLS; CDR2 reads YYNGEE. CDR3: CANSNDRGDGKLFF. In DNA, the CDR3 is TGTGCCAACAGCAACGACAGGGGTGACGGAAAACTGTTTTTT.

Remarks on this clonotype: Since it is a stray read in a library aimed at alpha chains, this beta chain has a size that is not meaningful. V gene TRBV6-6 combines with J gene TRBJ2-3; 7 bases align to TRBD2. Germline V gives CDR1 MNHNY, CDR2 SVGAGI (reference sequence). The CDR3 contains 13 residues. Germline trimming cut 10 bases from V and 4 bases from J; bases unmatched to any gene: 8. The CDR3 region is CATKRGGSDTQYF. CDR3 sequence (DNA): TGTGCCACGAAGCGGGGTGGTTCAGATACGCAGTATTTT.

In its sample, this clonotype was seen many times. Since it is a stray read in a library aimed at alpha chains, this beta chain has a size that is not meaningful. The chain uses TRBV7-8 and TRBJ2-5; 8 nucleotides line up with TRBD1. The ends lost 5 bases at V and 2 bases at J; junction bases unmatched: 4. CDR3 size: 14 residues. Germline CDR1 is SGHVS and CDR2 is FQNEAQ. This CDR3 is CASSIGQGQETQYF. Written as DNA, the CDR3 is TGTGCCAGCAGCATTGGACAGGGACAAGAGACCCAGTACTTC.